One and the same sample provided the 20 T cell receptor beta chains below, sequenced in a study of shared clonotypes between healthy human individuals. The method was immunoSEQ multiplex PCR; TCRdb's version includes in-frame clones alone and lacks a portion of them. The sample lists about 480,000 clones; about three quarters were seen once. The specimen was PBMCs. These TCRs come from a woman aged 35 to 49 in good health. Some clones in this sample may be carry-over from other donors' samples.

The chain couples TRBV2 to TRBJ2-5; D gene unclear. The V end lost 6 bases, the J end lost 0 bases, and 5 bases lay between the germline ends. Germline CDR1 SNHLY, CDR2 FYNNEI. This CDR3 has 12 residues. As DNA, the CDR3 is TGTGCCAGCAGAGACGACCAAGAGACCCAGTACTTC. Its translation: CASRDDQETQYF.

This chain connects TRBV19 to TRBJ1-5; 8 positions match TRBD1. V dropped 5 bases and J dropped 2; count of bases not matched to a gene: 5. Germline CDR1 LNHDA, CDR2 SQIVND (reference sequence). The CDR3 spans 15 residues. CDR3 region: CASSLGQGGNQPQHF. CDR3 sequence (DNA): TGTGCCAGTAGTCTTGGACAGGGTGGCAATCAGCCCCAGCATTTT.

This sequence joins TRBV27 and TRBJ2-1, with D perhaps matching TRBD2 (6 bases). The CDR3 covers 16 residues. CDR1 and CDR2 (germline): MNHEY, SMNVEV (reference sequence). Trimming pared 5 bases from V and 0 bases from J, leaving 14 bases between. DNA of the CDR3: TGTGCCAGCAGTCCCCTCCGGGAGCCCTCCTACAATGAGCAGTTCTTC. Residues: CASSPLREPSYNEQFF.

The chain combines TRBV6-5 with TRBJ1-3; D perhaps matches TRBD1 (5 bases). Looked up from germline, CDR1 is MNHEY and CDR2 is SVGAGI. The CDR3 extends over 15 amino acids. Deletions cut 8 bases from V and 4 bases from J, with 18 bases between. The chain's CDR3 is CASQTVGGAGNTIYF. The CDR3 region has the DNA TGTGCCAGCCAAACGGTTGGGGGAGCCGGAAACACCATATATTTT.

The CDR3 DNA is TGCGCCAGCAGCCGACCAACTAGCGGGGACAACAATGAGCAGTTCTTC. This sequence encodes CASSRPTSGDNNEQFF. The chain uses TRBV4-1 and TRBJ2-1, with 10 bases matching TRBD2. The trim removed 4 bases at V and 5 bases at J, leaving 8 bases unmatched. CDR3 size: 16 residues. Germline CDR1 MGHRA, CDR2 YSYEKL.

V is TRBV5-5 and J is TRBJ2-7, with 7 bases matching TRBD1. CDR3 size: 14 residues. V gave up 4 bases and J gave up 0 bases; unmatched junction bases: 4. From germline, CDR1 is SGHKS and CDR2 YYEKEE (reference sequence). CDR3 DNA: TGTGCCAGCAGCATAGGACAGGCCTCCTACGAGCAGTACTTC. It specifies CASSIGQASYEQYF.

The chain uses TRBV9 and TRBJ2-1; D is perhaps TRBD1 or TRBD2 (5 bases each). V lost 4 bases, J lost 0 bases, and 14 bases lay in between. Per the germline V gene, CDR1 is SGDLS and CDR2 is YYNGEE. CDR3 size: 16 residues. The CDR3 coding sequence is TGTGCCAGCAGCCCGGGACGGCCCTTCTCCTACAATGAGCAGTTCTTC. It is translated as CASSPGRPFSYNEQFF.

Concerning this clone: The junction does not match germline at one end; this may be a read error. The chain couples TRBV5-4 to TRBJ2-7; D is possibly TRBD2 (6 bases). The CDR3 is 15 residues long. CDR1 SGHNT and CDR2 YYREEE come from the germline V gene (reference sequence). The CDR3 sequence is CAGSLGGASSHEQYF. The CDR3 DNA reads TGTGCCGGCAGCTTAGGCGGGGCGAGCTCCCACGAGCAGTACTTC.

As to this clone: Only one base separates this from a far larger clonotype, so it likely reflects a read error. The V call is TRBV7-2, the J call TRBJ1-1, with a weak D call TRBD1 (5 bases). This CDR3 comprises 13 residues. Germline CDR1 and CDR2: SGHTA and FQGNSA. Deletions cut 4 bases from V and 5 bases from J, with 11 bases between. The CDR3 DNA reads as TGTGCCAGCAGCTCAGCAGGGAGGACTGAAGCTTTCTTT. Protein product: CASSSAGRTEAFF.

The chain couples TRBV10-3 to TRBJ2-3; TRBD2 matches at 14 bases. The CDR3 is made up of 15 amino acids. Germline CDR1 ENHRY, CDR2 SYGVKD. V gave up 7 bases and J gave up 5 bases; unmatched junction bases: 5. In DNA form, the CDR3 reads TGTGCCATCACCAGACTAGCGGGAGGGGTAGATACGCAGTATTTT. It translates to CAITRLAGGVDTQYF.

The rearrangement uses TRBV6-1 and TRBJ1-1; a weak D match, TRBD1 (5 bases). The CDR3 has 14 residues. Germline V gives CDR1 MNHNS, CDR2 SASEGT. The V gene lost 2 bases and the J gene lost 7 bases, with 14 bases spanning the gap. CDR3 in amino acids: CASSELPGSGEAFF. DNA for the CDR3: TGTGCCAGCAGTGAACTTCCAGGGAGCGGTGAAGCTTTCTTT.

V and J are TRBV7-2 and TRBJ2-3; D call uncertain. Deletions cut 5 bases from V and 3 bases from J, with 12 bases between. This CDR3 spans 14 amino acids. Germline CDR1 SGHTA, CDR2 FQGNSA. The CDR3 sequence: CASSPAMGTDTQYF. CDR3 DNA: TGTGCCAGCAGCCCCGCGATGGGGACAGATACGCAGTATTTT.

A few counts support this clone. DNA of the CDR3: TGCGCCAGCAGCAGAGGCGGGACAGCCAATTCACCCCTCCACTTT. This sequence encodes CASSRGGTANSPLHF. The V and J genes are TRBV5-1 and TRBJ1-6; 7 nucleotides agree with TRBD1. Germline assignment: CDR1 SGHRS and CDR2 YFSETQ. V shed 4 bases and J 7 bases; nucleotides not matched to a gene: 8. This CDR3 region has 15 residues.

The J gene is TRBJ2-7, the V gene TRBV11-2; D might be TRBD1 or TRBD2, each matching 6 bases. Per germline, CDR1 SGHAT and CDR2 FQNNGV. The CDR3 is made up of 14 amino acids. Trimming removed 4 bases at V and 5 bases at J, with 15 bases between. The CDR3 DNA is TGTGCCAGCAGCTCCTTGGGGGGCCGGAACGAGCAGTACTTC. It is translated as CASSSLGGRNEQYF.

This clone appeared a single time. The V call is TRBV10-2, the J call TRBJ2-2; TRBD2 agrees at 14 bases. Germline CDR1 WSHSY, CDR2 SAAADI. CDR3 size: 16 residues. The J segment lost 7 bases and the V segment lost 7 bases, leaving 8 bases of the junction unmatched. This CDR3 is CASTRLAGGPGGELFF. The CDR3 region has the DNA TGCGCCAGCACCCGACTAGCGGGAGGGCCCGGCGGGGAGCTGTTTTTT.

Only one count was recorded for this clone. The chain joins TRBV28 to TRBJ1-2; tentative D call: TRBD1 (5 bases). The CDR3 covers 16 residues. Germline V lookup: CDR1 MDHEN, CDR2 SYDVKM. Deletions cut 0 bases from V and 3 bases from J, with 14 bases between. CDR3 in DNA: TGTGCCAGCAGTTTATGGCAGGGACTTAAATACTATGGCTACACCTTC. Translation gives CASSLWQGLKYYGYTF.

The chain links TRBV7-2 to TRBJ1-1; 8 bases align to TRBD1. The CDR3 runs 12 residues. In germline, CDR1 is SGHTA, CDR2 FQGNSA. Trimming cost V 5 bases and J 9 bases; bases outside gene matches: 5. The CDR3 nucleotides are TGTGCCAGCAGCCCACAGGGGGGAAAAGCTTTCTTT. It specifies CASSPQGGKAFF.

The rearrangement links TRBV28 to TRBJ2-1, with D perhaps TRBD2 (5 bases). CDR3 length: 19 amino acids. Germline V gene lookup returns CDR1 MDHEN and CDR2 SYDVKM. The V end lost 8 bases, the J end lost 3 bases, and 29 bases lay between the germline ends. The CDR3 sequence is CASGRGGGRYGYDYNEQFF. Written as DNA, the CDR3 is TGTGCCAGCGGCCGAGGAGGCGGCCGATATGGATACGACTACAATGAGCAGTTCTTC.

As DNA, the CDR3 is TGTGCCAGCAGCGTCCTATCTGGAAACACCATATATTTT. Translating gives CASSVLSGNTIYF. This chain connects TRBV13 to TRBJ1-3; D remains unclear. Trimming removed 5 bases at V and 1 base at J, with 6 bases between. This CDR3 contains 13 residues. Per the germline V gene, CDR1 is PRHDT and CDR2 is FYEKMQ (reference sequence).

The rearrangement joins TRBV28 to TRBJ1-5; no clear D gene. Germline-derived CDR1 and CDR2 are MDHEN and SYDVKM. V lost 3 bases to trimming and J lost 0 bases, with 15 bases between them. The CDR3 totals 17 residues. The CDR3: CASSFRVKGRSNQPQHF. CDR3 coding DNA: TGTGCCAGCAGTTTCCGGGTAAAGGGCCGTAGCAATCAGCCCCAGCATTTT.